A selection of T cell receptor beta chains follows, all from one sample in a study of T cells in Graves' hyperthyroidism and ophthalmopathy. TCRdb analysed the multiplex PCR reads with MiXCR anew, one entry per CDR3 protein. The sample has a few hundred thousand distinct CDR3 sequences; 46% are singletons. The sequenced sample consisted of peripheral blood or thyroid tissue (not recorded which). The receptors come from an adult woman with Graves' disease, either hyperthyroidism or ophthalmopathy (not recorded which). CDR3s include the opening cysteine and the closing phenylalanine or tryptophan. The order of the fields is V gene, J gene, D gene, clone size, CDR3 protein, CDR3 DNA. D genes are given only for firm matches. A clone size is listed for some rows: how often the clone was seen (once, few, many), or a class if it is expanded.

TRBV10-3	TRBJ1-5	TRBD1	many	CAIRDGTGGWEPQHF	TGTGCCATCAGAGACGGGACAGGGGGCTGGGAGCCCCAGCATTTT
TRBV25-1	TRBJ2-7	TRBD1	NA	CASRTGTEQYF	TGTGCCAGCCGGACAGGGACCGAGCAGTACTTC
TRBV20-1	TRBJ1-1	TRBD1	many	CSAVRDSGNTEAFF	TGCAGTGCTGTGCGGGACAGTGGTAACACTGAAGCTTTCTTT
TRBV10-3	TRBJ1-6	NA	NA	CAMSEGSDYNSPLHF	TGTGCCATGAGTGAGGGGTCGGACTATAATTCACCCCTCCACTTT
TRBV5-5	TRBJ2-7	TRBD2	once	CASSQYPRLAGGYEQYF	TGTGCCAGCAGCCAGTACCCCAGACTAGCGGGAGGTTACGAGCAGTACTTC
TRBV7-8	TRBJ1-3	NA	NA	CASSPTRAGNTIYF	TGTGCCAGCAGCCCAACAAGGGCTGGAAACACCATATATTTT
TRBV7-3	TRBJ2-2	TRBD2	many	CASSLFLAGGTGELFF	TGTGCCAGCAGCTTATTTCTAGCGGGAGGCACCGGGGAGCTGTTTTTT
TRBV25-1	TRBJ1-6	NA	NA	CASSARRGSPLHF	TGTGCCAGCAGTGCTAGGCGTGGCTCACCCCTCCACTTT
TRBV25-1	TRBJ1-2	TRBD1	few	CASTWTGDSYGYTF	TGTGCCAGCACTTGGACAGGAGACTCCTATGGCTACACCTTC
TRBV15	TRBJ1-2	NA	many	CATSSRKSTGYGYTF	TGTGCCACCAGCAGCAGAAAATCCACGGGCTATGGCTACACCTTC
TRBV7-9	TRBJ2-5	NA	NA	CASSVQQDWEETQYF	TGTGCCAGCAGCGTCCAACAGGATTGGGAAGAGACCCAGTACTTC
TRBV6-5	TRBJ1-5	TRBD1	NA	CASSERPGQGTYSNQPQHF	TGTGCCAGCAGTGAACGACCGGGACAGGGGACATATAGCAATCAGCCCCAGCATTTT
TRBV6-2/TRBV6-3	TRBJ2-2	NA	many	CASSYAGWTGELFF	TGTGCCAGCAGTTATGCGGGTTGGACCGGGGAGCTGTTTTTT
TRBV19	TRBJ1-2	NA	many	CASSIGGEGYTF	TGTGCCAGTAGTATCGGGGGAGAAGGCTACACCTTC
TRBV25-1	TRBJ2-5	NA	once	CATRGRETQYF	TGTGCCACCAGGGGCAGGGAGACCCAGTACTTC
TRBV7-3	TRBJ1-1	TRBD1	NA	CASSLNRGVWAFF	TGTGCCAGCAGCTTAAACAGGGGCGTCTGGGCTTTCTTT
TRBV30	TRBJ2-2	NA	NA	CAWSLRDTGELFF	TGTGCCTGGAGTCTTCGGGACACCGGGGAGCTGTTTTTT
TRBV7-9	TRBJ1-2	NA	many	CASTTNYGYTF	TGTGCCAGCACGACTAACTATGGCTACACCTTC
TRBV9	TRBJ1-6	NA	many	CASSPQNGSPLHF	TGTGCCAGCAGCCCACAGAACGGCTCACCCCTCCACTTT
TRBV4-1	TRBJ1-5	NA	many	CASSQTGGNQPQHF	TGTGCCAGCAGCCAGACCGGCGGCAATCAGCCCCAGCATTTT
TRBV27	TRBJ2-5	NA	few	CASSSRPPTQETQYF	TGTGCCAGCAGTTCTCGCCCCCCCACACAAGAGACCCAGTACTTC
TRBV19	TRBJ2-5	NA	many	CASSTDVQETQYF	TGTGCCAGTAGTACCGACGTCCAAGAGACCCAGTACTTC
TRBV10-3	TRBJ2-3	NA	NA	CAIGLEGTDTQYF	TGTGCCATCGGCCTGGAGGGCACAGATACGCAGTATTTT
TRBV5-1	TRBJ1-1	TRBD1	once	CASSPLDRGLTEAFF	TGCGCCAGCAGCCCCCTCGACAGGGGGCTTACTGAAGCTTTCTTT
TRBV10-3	TRBJ2-5	NA	many	CAISERTSGETQYF	TGTGCCATCAGTGAGAGGACTTCGGGGGAGACCCAGTACTTC
TRBV4-1	TRBJ1-3	NA	many	CASSPAKRGLPGNTIYF	TGCGCCAGCAGCCCAGCAAAACGAGGCTTGCCTGGAAACACCATATATTTT
TRBV18	TRBJ1-2	NA	NA	CASSPGQVGLYTF	TGTGCCAGCTCACCAGGTCAAGTAGGACTCTACACCTTC
TRBV2	TRBJ2-5	NA	once	CASRLGQKETQYF	TGTGCCAGCAGGCTAGGACAGAAAGAGACCCAGTACTTC
TRBV5-6	TRBJ2-7	TRBD1	many	CASSLGPGTAYEQYF	TGTGCCAGCAGCTTGGGGCCCGGGACAGCCTACGAGCAGTACTTC
TRBV5-1	TRBJ1-2	TRBD1	NA	CASETGAGYTF	TGCGCCAGCGAGACAGGGGCTGGCTACACCTTC
TRBV7-9	TRBJ2-7	TRBD1	NA	CASSPRQGGSGEQYF	TGTGCCAGCAGCCCTAGACAGGGGGGGAGTGGCGAGCAGTACTTC
TRBV30	TRBJ2-7	NA	NA	CAWRDWKADPEQYF	TGTGCCTGGAGAGACTGGAAGGCAGACCCCGAGCAGTACTTC
TRBV15	TRBJ2-2	NA	NA	CATSSGTHTGELSF	TGTGCCACCAGCAGCGGGACGCACACCGGGGAGCTGTCTTTT
TRBV29-1	TRBJ1-2	NA	once	CSVATESSGNTF	TGCAGCGTTGCGACAGAGAGCTCTGGAAACACCTTC
TRBV19	TRBJ1-5	NA	NA	CASSLSVVGQPQHF	TGTGCCAGTAGTCTATCAGTGGTGGGTCAGCCCCAGCATTTT
TRBV2	TRBJ2-7	TRBD1	many	CASSELGQFYEQYF	TGTGCCAGCAGTGAGCTGGGACAGTTCTACGAGCAGTACTTC
TRBV6-1	TRBJ2-5	NA	many	CASSVDHRETQYF	TGTGCCAGCAGTGTTGACCATAGGGAGACCCAGTACTTC
TRBV7-9	TRBJ1-2	NA	many	CASSLTTGGDYGYTF	TGTGCCAGCAGCTTAACGACGGGGGGAGACTATGGCTACACCTTC
TRBV7-2	TRBJ2-7	NA	NA	CAGSLDGAGPYEQYF	TGTGCCGGCAGCTTAGATGGGGCCGGTCCCTACGAGCAGTACTTC
TRBV9	TRBJ2-2	NA	NA	CASSPPSSNTGELFF	TGCGCCAGCAGCCCTCCAAGCTCGAACACCGGGGAGCTGTTTTTT
TRBV7-9	TRBJ1-5	NA	NA	CASSIRLAGGPQVQHF	TGTGCCAGCAGCATCAGACTAGCGGGAGGGCCTCAGGTGCAGCATTTT